This TCR beta chain was obtained from a study of blood T cell repertoires in COVID-19. Looking at the study overall: The origin of the acute and convalescent COVID-19 samples was the United States, Italy and Spain. The cDNA or gDNA used as material had been derived from T cells, B-cell-depleted T cells, or PBMCs.

Germline CDR1 and CDR2: SGHRS and YFSETQ. The V gene end was trimmed by 7 bases and the J gene end by 11 bases; junction bases not matched to a gene: 10. This CDR3 is built from 14 residues. Under the authors' procedure: By means of reference gene primer amplification, nucleated cell counts were estimated. TCRdb's table, derived via immunoSEQ multiplex PCR, lists solely in-frame clones and lacks some. V and J calls and clone size follow that table, whereas D and trimming were derived from the DNA. The sample contains 140,000 to 150,000 clones, approximately 86% of which appear only once. Sequencing was done on a sample of peripheral blood. The TCR originated in a man aged 65 to 85 with acute or convalescent COVID-19. The rearrangement joins TRBV5-1 to TRBJ1-6; 9 bases are shared with TRBD1. CDR3: CASGPGQGIPPLHF. CDR3 nucleotides: TGCGCCAGCGGCCCGGGACAGGGTATTCCACCCCTCCACTTT. Full variable domain (rest looked up from reference TRBV5-1 and TRBJ1-6): KAGVTQTPRYLIKTRGQQVTLSCSPISGHRSVSWYQQTPGQGLQFLFEYFSETQRNKGNFPGRFSGRQFSNSRSEMNVSTLELGDSALYLCASGPGQGIPPLHFGNGTRLTVT.